The text below deals with one T cell receptor (beta chain). In this sample, this clonotype turned up many times. What this receptor recognizes is not known. No much larger clone is present one base from it, and per-base qualities are unavailable. Library creation used 5' RACE. These reads were obtained on an Illumina HiSeq 2000. Template switching introduced a universal primer binding site; the final cDNA contained a unique molecular identifier, enabling accurate counting of TCR cDNA molecules. First-strand cDNA for TCR alpha and beta chains was synthesized from specific primers in the conserved constant-segment region. To control for contamination, every cDNA library carried two barcodes: a SMART-Mk sample barcode plus Illumina barcodes. TruSeq adapter sequences and Illumina sample barcodes were added in two successive PCR steps. Sequencing of the TCR alpha and beta cDNA libraries was done on the Illumina HiSeq platform using custom primers. The published analysis was carried out like this. Unique molecular identifiers were extracted from raw reads with MiGEC, and CDR3 positions were determined with MiXCR. For each individual, recombination models were inferred using an EM algorithm with the repgenHMM and IGoR tools. Shared clonotype analysis was performed with the tcR package in R, normalizing sharing by the product of cloneset sizes. To study raw recombination free of thymic and clonal selection effects, out-of-frame nonproductive sequences were analyzed. TCRdb trimmed the raw reads at Q25, called clones with MiXCR and kept productive beta chains. Duplicate CDR3 protein sequences are folded into a single record with the most common DNA and genes. TCRdb's processing, not the authors', yielded these V and J calls. Counted in this sample were around 250,000 distinct CDR3 sequences; 12% of them appeared once. The ten largest clones add up to about 4% of the sample.

Every donor in the study was a healthy Caucasian. Three pairs of female monozygotic twins, all aged roughly 18 to 29 years, were included in the twin cohort. Miltenyi CD45RO+ enrichment and human naive T-cell isolation kits were used to isolate memory (CD45RO+) and naive T cells from PBMC. Germline trimming amounts to 5 bases on V and 5 bases on J, with 10 as the count of junction bases outside the gene matches. CDR1 and CDR2 (MNHEY, SVGEGT) derive from the germline V gene. The CDR3 spans 15 residues, from the cysteine through the phenylalanine. The retained sequence is limited to the CDR3, 45 bases, with the frame set at the first base. This sample was included in a study of identical twins (dated by TCRdb to about 2016). Context from the whole study: To test whether fetal clonotypes persist, this study deep-sequenced TCR alpha and beta repertoires from monozygotic twins, from unrelated adults of various ages, and from cord blood. To rule out contamination, replicate twin experiments were performed at different times with different library preparation protocols.

Overall study results and their limits: Because the same donors could not be followed over many years, the conclusions relied on cross-sectional statistical analysis. Recombination models systematically underestimated out-of-frame TCR alpha sharing in monozygotic twins but agreed with sharing between unrelated individuals. Fewer insertions were carried by abundant cord blood beta clonotypes; a weaker similar trend was observed in young adult naive repertoires, while no such trend was observed in memory repertoires. The excess sharing between twins in beta out-of-frame sequences was weaker because fewer shared sequences reduced the signal-to-noise ratio. Compared with coincidental sharing between unrelated individuals, out-of-frame TCR alpha sequences shared between twins had an excess of sequences with low generation probability. Zero-insertion analyses could be partly confounded by invariant T cells such as MAIT and iNKT, though diverse VJ usage argued against such confounding for most clonotypes.

These records were also assigned to another study, of yellow fever vaccine responses in identical twins. Reported in the second study: According to the authors, in identical twins the way T cells responded to vaccination appeared partly convergent and partly personalized. In identical twins, the study followed T cell clones that responded to the vaccine with precision.

This clonotype was sampled from a woman between 18 and 29 years old in good health. Rearrangement joined TRBV6-2 or TRBV6-3 to TRBJ2-7; 9 bases in the junction line up with TRBD1. Sample: memory (CD45RO+) T cells sorted from blood. Taken with the paper, the label for cell subset or site translates to: CD45RO+ enriched T cells. The encoded CDR3 is CASSHRGTGRNEQYF. The DNA reads as follows: TGTGCCAGCAGTCACCGGGGGACAGGGAGGAACGAGCAGTACTTC.